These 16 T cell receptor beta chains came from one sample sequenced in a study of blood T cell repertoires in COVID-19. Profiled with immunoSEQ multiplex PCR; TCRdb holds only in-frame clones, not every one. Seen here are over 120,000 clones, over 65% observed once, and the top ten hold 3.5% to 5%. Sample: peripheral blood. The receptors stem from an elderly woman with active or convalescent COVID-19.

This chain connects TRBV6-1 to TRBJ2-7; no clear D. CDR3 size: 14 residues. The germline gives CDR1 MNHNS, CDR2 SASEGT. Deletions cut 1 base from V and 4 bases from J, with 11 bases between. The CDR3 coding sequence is TGTGCCAGCAGTGAAGGCAGCGCGATTTACGAGCAGTACTTC. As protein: CASSEGSAIYEQYF.

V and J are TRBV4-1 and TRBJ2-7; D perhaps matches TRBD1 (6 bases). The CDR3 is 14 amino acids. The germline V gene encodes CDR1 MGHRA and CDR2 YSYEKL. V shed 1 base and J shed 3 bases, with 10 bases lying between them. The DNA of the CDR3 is TGCGCCAGCAGCCAAGCGACGGGACACTACGAGCAGTACTTC. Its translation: CASSQATGHYEQYF.

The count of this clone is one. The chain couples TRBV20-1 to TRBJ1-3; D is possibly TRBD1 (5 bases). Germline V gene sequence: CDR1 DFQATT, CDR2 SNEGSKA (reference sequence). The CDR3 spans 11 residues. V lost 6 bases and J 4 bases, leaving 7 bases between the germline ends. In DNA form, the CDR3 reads TGCAGTGCCAGACAGGGAAACACCATATATTTT. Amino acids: CSARQGNTIYF.

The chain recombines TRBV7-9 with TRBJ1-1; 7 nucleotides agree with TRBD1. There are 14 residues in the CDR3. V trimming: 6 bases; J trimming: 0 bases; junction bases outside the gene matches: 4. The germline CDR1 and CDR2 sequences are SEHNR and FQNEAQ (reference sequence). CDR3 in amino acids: CASRGQNMNTEAFF. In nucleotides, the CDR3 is TGTGCCAGCAGGGGACAGAACATGAACACTGAAGCTTTCTTT.

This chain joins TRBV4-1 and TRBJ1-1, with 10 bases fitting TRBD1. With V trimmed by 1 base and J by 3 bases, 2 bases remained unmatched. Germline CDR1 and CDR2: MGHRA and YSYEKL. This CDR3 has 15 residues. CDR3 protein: CASSQAGQGDTEAFF. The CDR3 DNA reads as TGCGCCAGCAGCCAAGCAGGACAGGGGGACACTGAAGCTTTCTTT.

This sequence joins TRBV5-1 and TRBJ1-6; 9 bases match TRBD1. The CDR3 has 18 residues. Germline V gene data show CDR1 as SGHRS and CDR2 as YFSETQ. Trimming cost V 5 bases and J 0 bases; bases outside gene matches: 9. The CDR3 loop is CASSTTGTGSSYNSPLHF. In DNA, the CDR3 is TGCGCCAGCAGTACTACCGGGACAGGGAGCTCCTATAATTCACCCCTCCACTTT.

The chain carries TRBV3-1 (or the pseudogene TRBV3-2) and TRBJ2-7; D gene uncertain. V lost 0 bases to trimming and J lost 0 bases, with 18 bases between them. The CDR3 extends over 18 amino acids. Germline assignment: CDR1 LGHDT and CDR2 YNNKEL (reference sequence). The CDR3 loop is CASSQDMPGLAASYEQYF. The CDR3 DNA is TGTGCCAGCAGCCAAGATATGCCTGGGCTTGCCGCCTCCTACGAGCAGTACTTC.

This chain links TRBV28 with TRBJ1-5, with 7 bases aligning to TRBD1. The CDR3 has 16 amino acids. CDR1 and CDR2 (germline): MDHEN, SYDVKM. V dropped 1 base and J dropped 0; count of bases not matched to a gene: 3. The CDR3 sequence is CASSLLRDSSNQPQHF. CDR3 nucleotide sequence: TGTGCCAGCAGTTTATTGCGGGACAGTAGCAATCAGCCCCAGCATTTT.

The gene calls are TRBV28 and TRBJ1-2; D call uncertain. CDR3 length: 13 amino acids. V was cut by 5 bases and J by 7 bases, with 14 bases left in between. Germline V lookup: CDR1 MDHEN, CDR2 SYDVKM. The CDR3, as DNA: TGTGCCAGCAGTCTTTCCCCAGTTTCTGGCTACACCTTC. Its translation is CASSLSPVSGYTF.

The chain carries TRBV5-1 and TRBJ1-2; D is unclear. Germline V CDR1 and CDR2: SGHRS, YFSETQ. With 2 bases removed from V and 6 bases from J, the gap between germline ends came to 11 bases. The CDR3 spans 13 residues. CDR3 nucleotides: TGCGCCAGCAGCTTTGCCCCTAAAGATGGCTACACCTTC. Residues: CASSFAPKDGYTF.

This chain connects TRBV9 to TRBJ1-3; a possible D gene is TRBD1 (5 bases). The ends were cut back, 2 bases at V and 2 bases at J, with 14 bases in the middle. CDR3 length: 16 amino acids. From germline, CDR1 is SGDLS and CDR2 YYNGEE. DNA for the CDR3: TGTGCCAGCAGCGTTACAGACCTACAGGCTGGAAACACCATATATTTT. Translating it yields CASSVTDLQAGNTIYF. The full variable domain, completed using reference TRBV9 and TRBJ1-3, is DSGVTQTPKHLITATGQRVTLRCSPRSGDLSVYWYQQSLDQGLQFLIQYYNGEERAKGNILERFSAQQFPDLHSELNLSSLELGDSALYFCASSVTDLQAGNTIYFGEGSWLTVV.

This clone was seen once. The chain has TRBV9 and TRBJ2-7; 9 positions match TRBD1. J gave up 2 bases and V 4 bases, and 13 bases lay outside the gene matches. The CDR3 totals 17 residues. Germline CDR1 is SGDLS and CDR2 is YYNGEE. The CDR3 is CASSLGTGRRGPYEQYF. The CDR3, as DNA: TGTGCCAGCAGCCTAGGGACAGGGCGTCGGGGGCCCTACGAGCAGTACTTC.

This CDR3 is CAWTRGGFEQFF. The DNA for the CDR3 is TGTGCCTGGACGCGGGGGGGGTTTGAGCAGTTCTTC. This chain uses TRBV30 with TRBJ2-1; 9 nucleotides match TRBD2. CDR3 length: 12 amino acids. J gave up 9 bases and V 4 bases, and 4 bases lay outside the gene matches. The germline V gene has CDR1 GTSNPN and CDR2 SVGIG (reference sequence). Filled out from reference TRBV30 and TRBJ2-1, the complete variable domain reads SQTIHQWPATLVQPVGSPLSLECTVEGTSNPNLYWYRQAAGRGLQLLFYSVGIGQISSEVPQNLSASRPQDRQFILSSKKLLLSDSGFYLCAWTRGGFEQFFGPGTRLTVL.

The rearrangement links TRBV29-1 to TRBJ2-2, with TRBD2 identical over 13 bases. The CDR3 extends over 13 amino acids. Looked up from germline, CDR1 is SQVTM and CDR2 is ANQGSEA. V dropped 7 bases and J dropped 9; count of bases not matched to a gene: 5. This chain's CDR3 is CSGTSGGARELFF. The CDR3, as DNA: TGCAGCGGAACTAGCGGGGGGGCCCGGGAGCTGTTTTTT.

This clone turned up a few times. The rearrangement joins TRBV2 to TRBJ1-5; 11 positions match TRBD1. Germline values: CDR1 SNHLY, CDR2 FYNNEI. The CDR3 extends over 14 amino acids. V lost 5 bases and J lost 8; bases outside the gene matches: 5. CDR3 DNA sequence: TGTGCCAGCAGTCTGGACAGGGGGCTGGAGCCCCAGCATTTT. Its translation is CASSLDRGLEPQHF.

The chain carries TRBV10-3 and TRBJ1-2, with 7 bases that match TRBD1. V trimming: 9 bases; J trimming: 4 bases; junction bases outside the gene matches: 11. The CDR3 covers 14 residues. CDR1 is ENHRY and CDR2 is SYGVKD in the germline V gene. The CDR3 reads CAMRNTTGSYGYTF. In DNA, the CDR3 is TGTGCCATGAGGAACACGACAGGGTCCTATGGCTACACCTTC.